This paragraph covers one T cell receptor (beta chain) sequence. This entry comes from a study of shared clonotypes between healthy human individuals. Terminally differentiated effector memory CD45RA+ cells were excluded by CCR7 positive selection of CD45RO-negative cells. Study processing details: ImmunoSEQ supplied junction-only sequences lacking quality scores, so filtering was different. TCRdb's table, derived via immunoSEQ multiplex PCR, lists solely in-frame clones and lacks some. The V and J calls and the clone size are those of that table, but D and trimming were determined from the DNA. This sample has over 2 million clones; about 94% occur once, and the top ten carry about 1.1%. V was cut by 2 bases and J by 5 bases, with 8 bases left in between. There are 13 residues in the CDR3. The germline gives CDR1 SGHDT, CDR2 YYEEEE.

The gene calls are TRBV5-6 and TRBJ2-1; D ambiguous. The sequencing sample was made of naive CD8+ T cells sorted from blood. The receptor comes from a man aged 18 to 35 in good health. The CDR3 sequence is CASSLDMNNEQFF. CDR3 sequence (DNA): TGTGCCAGCAGCTTAGATATGAACAATGAGCAGTTCTTC. Together with reference TRBV5-6 and TRBJ2-1, the CDR3 gives the full variable domain: DAGVTQSPTHLIKTRGQQVTLRCSPKSGHDTVSWYQQALGQGPQFIFQYYEEEERQRGNFPDRFSGHQFPNYSSELNVNALLLGDSALYLCASSLDMNNEQFFGPGTRLTVL.